This is a list of T cell receptor beta chains from one sample in a study of blood T cell repertoires in COVID-19. Generated by immunoSEQ multiplex PCR, the TCRdb table keeps only in-frame clones and is missing some. The data hold approximately 230,000 clones, with about 89% observed a single time. The source material was PBMCs or T cells enriched from blood (not recorded which). Every receptor here comes from a woman aged 25-40 years who had recovered from COVID-19. Both conserved end residues are trimmed from each CDR3. D genes are given only for firm matches.

V gene	J gene	D gene	CDR3 protein
TRBV28	TRBJ2-7	TRBD1	ASSRDRGRSYEQY
TRBV27	TRBJ1-1	TRBD1	ASTGTGFDFEAF
TRBV9	TRBJ1-1	TRBD1	ASSLGTDPEAF
TRBV5-4	TRBJ1-2	TRBD1	ASSLGGGHNGYT
TRBV4-1	TRBJ2-1	.	ASSQSYNEQF
TRBV2	TRBJ2-1	TRBD2	ASSALAGVGNEQF
TRBV18	TRBJ1-3	TRBD1	ASSPGTGKSSSGNTIY
TRBV7-6	TRBJ2-7	.	ASSSSSYEQY
TRBV10-1	TRBJ2-7	TRBD1	ASSQRQGRSYEQY
TRBV11-1	TRBJ1-1	.	ASSPLGRPGTEAF
TRBV5-1	TRBJ1-1	.	ASSFNQGNTEAF
TRBV27	TRBJ2-1	TRBD2	ASSMGGRYYNEQF
TRBV2	TRBJ1-2	.	ASSVRGIYGYT
TRBV2	TRBJ1-5	.	ASSVLGPNQPQH
TRBV19	TRBJ1-1	.	ASTTRPGLENTEAF
TRBV28	TRBJ1-2	.	ASSPPGRGTT
TRBV27	TRBJ1-5	.	ASSFLNQPQH
TRBV6-1	TRBJ2-3	.	ASSEARGRADTQY
TRBV6-2/TRBV6-3	TRBJ2-2	TRBD2	ASSPGLAYTGELF
TRBV4-3	TRBJ2-1	TRBD2	ASSKTTSGRYNEQF
TRBV7-7	TRBJ2-2	TRBD1	ASSPGQGRTGELF
TRBV19	TRBJ2-1	TRBD2	ASSISPGTSGLAYNEQF